The 27 T cell receptor beta chains below all came from one sample that was sequenced in a study of T cell responses to AZD1222 COVID-19 vaccine. The assay was immunoSEQ multiplex PCR, and TCRdb's table has in-frame clones only and misses some. The table records 110,000 or so clones, more than 70% of them present only once. Specimen: peripheral blood, collected on day 0 of AZD1222 vaccination. Every receptor here comes from an adult in good health.

This chain joins TRBV27 and TRBJ1-6, with TRBD1 as a possible D gene (5 bases). The CDR3 totals 16 residues. Trimming removed 6 bases from V and 6 bases from J, with 18 bases in between. Looked up from germline, CDR1 is MNHEY and CDR2 is SMNVEV (reference sequence). In DNA form, the CDR3 reads TGTGCCAGCAGGAGGGGAGGGCAGGCGCCTAATTCACCCCTCCACTTT. This codes for CASRRGGQAPNSPLHF.

This chain links TRBV5-1 with TRBJ2-1; perhaps TRBD2 as D (6 bases). This CDR3 is 16 amino acids long. V lost 0 bases and J 4 bases, leaving 14 bases between the germline ends. Germline-derived CDR1 and CDR2 are SGHRS and YFSETQ. CDR3 region: CASSLALPGRYNEQFF. CDR3 coding DNA: TGCGCCAGCAGCTTGGCCCTGCCAGGGAGGTACAATGAGCAGTTCTTC.

This sequence joins TRBV28 and TRBJ2-5; no definite D call. Germline V CDR1 and CDR2: MDHEN, SYDVKM. Between the trimmed V and J ends, which lost 6 bases and 5 bases, there was a span of 19 bases. The CDR3 covers 15 residues. Written as DNA, the CDR3 is TGTGCCAGCAGCTCCCGGCCCCCGGTTGGGGAGACCCAGTACTTC. Amino acids: CASSSRPPVGETQYF.

The chain recombines TRBV24-1 with TRBJ1-5; TRBD1 might be the D (6 bases). CDR1 KGHDR and CDR2 SFDVKD come from the germline V gene. The CDR3 sequence is 15 residues long. V lost 11 bases and J 3 bases, leaving 19 bases between the germline ends. The chain's CDR3 is CASNGPQGFNQPQHF. CDR3 coding DNA: TGTGCCAGCAATGGGCCACAGGGTTTCAATCAGCCCCAGCATTTT.

This rearrangement joins TRBV28 to TRBJ2-7; D uncertain. The CDR3 extends over 12 amino acids. Trimming pared 7 bases from V and 0 bases from J, leaving 7 bases between. Germline values: CDR1 MDHEN, CDR2 SYDVKM. DNA of the CDR3: TGTGCCAGCACCCGGACCTCCTACGAGCAGTACTTC. This encodes CASTRTSYEQYF.

The chain carries TRBV3-1 (or the pseudogene TRBV3-2) and TRBJ1-2; D perhaps matches TRBD1 (5 bases). The CDR3 consists of 14 residues. Germline assignment: CDR1 LGHDT and CDR2 YNNKEL (reference sequence). With 3 bases removed from V and 2 bases from J, the gap between germline ends came to 10 bases. The CDR3 region has the DNA TGTGCCAGCAGCCAGCCGGGGACCAACTATGGCTACACCTTC. Its translation is CASSQPGTNYGYTF.

The V and J genes are TRBV12-3 or TRBV12-4 and TRBJ2-7; D remains ambiguous. The CDR3 sequence is 12 residues long. Trimming removed 3 bases at V and 3 bases at J, with 6 bases between. CDR3 bases: TGTGCCAGCAGTTTTACGATCTACGAGCAGTACTTC. It yields the protein CASSFTIYEQYF.

The chain has TRBV7-9 and TRBJ1-2; D is perhaps TRBD1 (6 bases). The ends were cut back, 6 bases at V and 5 bases at J, with 10 bases in the middle. Germline V CDR1 and CDR2: SEHNR, FQNEAQ (reference sequence). CDR3 length: 12 amino acids. The CDR3 DNA reads as TGTGCCAGCAGGCCAGGGGTATATGGCTACACCTTC. Protein sequence: CASRPGVYGYTF.

Of note for this clone: This specimen includes other DNA sequences encoding the same CDR3. The chain is built from TRBV28 and TRBJ2-3; TRBD2 matches 7 bases. Germline CDR1 reads MDHEN; CDR2 reads SYDVKM. V lost 5 bases and J lost 0; bases outside the gene matches: 5. The CDR3 totals 15 residues. CDR3 residues: CASSSGTPSTDTQYF. The CDR3 bases are TGTGCCAGCAGTAGCGGGACCCCTAGCACAGATACGCAGTATTTT.

This chain uses TRBV11-2 with TRBJ1-5, with D hard to call. From germline, CDR1 is SGHAT and CDR2 FQNNGV. This CDR3 has 14 residues. V was shortened by 1 base and J by 1 base, with 5 bases between the two germline ends. The CDR3 DNA sequence: TGTGCCAGCAGCTTAGCGGCCAGCAATCAGCCCCAGCATTTT. Translation gives CASSLAASNQPQHF.

The V call is TRBV7-2, the J call TRBJ1-1, with D tentatively TRBD1 (5 bases). The V gene lost 7 bases and the J gene lost 10 bases, with 28 bases spanning the gap. This CDR3 contains 16 residues. Germline CDR1 and CDR2: SGHTA and FQGNSA. The CDR3 here is CASNLLAADIFGGAFF. DNA for the CDR3: TGTGCCAGCAACCTACTAGCCGCCGACATTTTTGGGGGAGCTTTCTTT.

This chain links TRBV30 with TRBJ2-1; the D is unclear. CDR1 GTSNPN and CDR2 SVGIG come from the germline V gene (reference sequence). The CDR3 extends over 13 amino acids. Trimming took 5 bases from V and 3 from J, leaving 11 bases between them. The CDR3 DNA sequence: TGTGCCTGGGCGCTCGGCTACTACAATGAGCAGTTCTTC. Translation gives CAWALGYYNEQFF.

The chain has TRBV5-1 and TRBJ2-7; 11 bases agree with TRBD2. Germline V lookup: CDR1 SGHRS, CDR2 YFSETQ. There are 14 residues in the CDR3. The V and J ends lost 4 bases and 6 bases, in that order; junction bases with no gene match: 6. CDR3 sequence (DNA): TGCGCCAGCAGCCTAGCGGGAGGAACCTTCGAGCAGTACTTC. It encodes CASSLAGGTFEQYF.

The chain has TRBV6-6 and TRBJ2-3; 11 bases line up with TRBD2. This CDR3 region has 15 residues. Germline values: CDR1 MNHNY, CDR2 SVGAGI (reference sequence). V gave up 6 bases and J gave up 4 bases; unmatched junction bases: 6. The CDR3 sequence: CASSTTSGRSDTQYF. CDR3 coding DNA: TGTGCCAGCAGCACCACTAGCGGGAGATCAGATACGCAGTATTTT.

The chain carries TRBV7-3 and TRBJ2-1; TRBD2 matches 13 bases. CDR3 length: 16 amino acids. V was clipped by 5 bases and J by 2 bases; unmatched bases: 3. CDR1 is SGHTA and CDR2 is FQGTGA in the germline V gene. Here the CDR3 reads CASSRGTSGTYNEQFF. The CDR3 DNA follows: TGTGCCAGCAGCCGAGGGACTAGCGGGACCTACAATGAGCAGTTCTTC.

The CDR3 sequence: CASSRGENTEAFF. The CDR3 DNA sequence: TGTGCCAGCAGTAGAGGGGAGAACACTGAAGCTTTCTTT. The V and J genes are TRBV6-5 and TRBJ1-1; D is possibly TRBD1 (5 bases). Trimming removed 5 bases from V and 1 base from J, with 8 bases in between. Germline values: CDR1 MNHEY, CDR2 SVGAGI. The CDR3 is 13 residues long.

This CDR3 is CATHGTGGSREKLFF. CDR3 bases: TGTGCCACCCACGGGACAGGGGGTAGTAGAGAAAAACTGTTTTTT. This chain joins TRBV28 and TRBJ1-4, with TRBD1 identical over 11 bases. V shed 10 bases, J shed 8 bases, and the junction held 12 bases outside the gene matches. This CDR3 comprises 15 residues. Looked up from germline, CDR1 is MDHEN and CDR2 is SYDVKM.

V is TRBV2 and J is TRBJ1-4; D is uncertain. The V end lost 6 bases, the J end lost 8 bases, and 16 bases lay between the germline ends. CDR1 SNHLY and CDR2 FYNNEI come from the germline V gene. CDR3 size: 14 residues. The CDR3 nucleotides are TGTGCCAGCAGCGGAGCGTCCGCCGAAGAAAAACTGTTTTTT. This codes for CASSGASAEEKLFF.

The CDR3 loop reads CASSRLDNEQFF. The DNA for the CDR3 is TGTGCCAGCAGCAGACTAGACAATGAGCAGTTCTTC. J is TRBJ2-1 and V is TRBV11-3, with D possibly TRBD2 on 6 matching bases. Germline V lookup: CDR1 SGHNT, CDR2 YENEEA. Trimming pared 5 bases from V and 5 bases from J, leaving 7 bases between. The CDR3 consists of 12 residues.

The chain has TRBV5-1 and TRBJ2-3; D remains unclear. CDR1 and CDR2 from the germline V gene are SGHRS and YFSETQ. The CDR3 length is 14 residues. Trimming stripped 1 base from V and 4 bases from J, with 10 bases between. CDR3 protein: CASSLLIGSDTQYF. The DNA for the CDR3 is TGCGCCAGCAGCTTGCTCATCGGGTCAGATACGCAGTATTTT.

The chain is built from TRBV9 and TRBJ1-2; D gene uncertain. Germline CDR1 SGDLS, CDR2 YYNGEE. With 2 bases removed from V and 3 bases from J, the gap between germline ends came to 8 bases. This CDR3 region has 13 residues. The CDR3 region is CASSVSGDYGYTF. CDR3 in DNA: TGTGCCAGCAGCGTCTCCGGGGACTATGGCTACACCTTC.

The CDR3 is CASSLRGQNIQYF. The CDR3 nucleotides read TGTGCCAGCAGTTTACGGGGCCAAAACATTCAGTACTTC. The V and J genes are TRBV12-3 or TRBV12-4 and TRBJ2-4; either TRBD1 or TRBD2 may fit D (5 bases each). The CDR3 sequence is 13 residues long. Trimming removed 2 bases from V and 5 bases from J, with 7 bases in between.

This rearrangement joins TRBV6-5 to TRBJ1-1; a weak D match, TRBD1 (6 bases). The CDR3 runs 16 residues. Germline CDR1 is MNHEY and CDR2 is SVGAGI. The V end lost 2 bases, the J end lost 4 bases, and 17 bases lay between the germline ends. CDR3 in amino acids: CASSYPLLRGGTEAFF. In DNA, the CDR3 is TGTGCCAGCAGTTACCCCCTGCTGAGGGGGGGCACTGAAGCTTTCTTT.

CDR3 region: CASSLRREGELFF. DNA for the CDR3: TGCGCCAGCAGCCTGCGAAGGGAGGGGGAGCTGTTTTTT. The chain is built from TRBV4-3 and TRBJ2-2; D is perhaps TRBD2 (5 bases). The germline V gene has CDR1 LGHNA and CDR2 YSLEER. This CDR3 has 13 residues. V lost 4 bases, J lost 8 bases, and 11 bases lay in between.

The V gene is TRBV19, the J gene TRBJ1-1; 8 nucleotides agree with TRBD1. V shed 6 bases, J shed 5 bases, and the junction held 11 bases outside the gene matches. This CDR3 is 15 amino acids long. Germline V gene lookup returns CDR1 LNHDA and CDR2 SQIVND (reference sequence). Written as DNA, the CDR3 is TGTGCCAGTAGCACCTGGCAGGGGGCAAGGACTGAAGCTTTCTTT. This encodes CASSTWQGARTEAFF.

The V call is TRBV18, the J call TRBJ2-1, with 9 nucleotides matching TRBD2. Germline V CDR1 and CDR2: KGHSH, LQKENI. Trimming took 3 bases from V and 4 from J; bases not matched to a gene: 7. This CDR3 is 16 amino acids long. CDR3 sequence (DNA): TGTGCCAGCTCACCTCCAAGCGGGAGGACATACAATGAGCAGTTCTTC. Protein product: CASSPPSGRTYNEQFF.

The chain uses TRBV7-9 and TRBJ1-2; no clear D gene. Trimming cost V 5 bases and J 8 bases, with 12 bases left between them. This CDR3 is 12 amino acids long. The germline V gene has CDR1 SEHNR and CDR2 FQNEAQ (reference sequence). Written as DNA, the CDR3 is TGTGCCAGCAGCACCGGGTCCGGGGGCTACACCTTC. Protein product: CASSTGSGGYTF.